The text below deals with one T cell receptor beta chain. Its matching antigen is unknown. Germline values: CDR1 SGHAT, CDR2 FQNNGV. The CDR3 contains 15 residues. J gave up 3 bases and V 5 bases, and 8 bases lay outside the gene matches. This sample was included in a study of cytomegalovirus exposure and HLA in healthy donors. Overall study results and limits: A later analysis linked around 15,000 TCR beta sequences to HLA alleles at 0.05 false discovery rate.

This PCR relied on a set of 60 Vbeta primers and 13 Jbeta primers. Sequencing used immunoSEQ multiplex PCR; TCRdb keeps in-frame clones, though not all of them. The sample has approximately 120,000 clones. This receptor was taken from a man aged 40-49 years in good health and CMV-seronegative. V and J are TRBV11-2 and TRBJ2-3, with 7 bases identical to TRBD2. Sequenced sample: PBMCs. Written as DNA, the CDR3 is TGTGCCAGCAGCCTCCTGGCGGGAGTGACAGATACGCAGTATTTT. It specifies CASSLLAGVTDTQYF.